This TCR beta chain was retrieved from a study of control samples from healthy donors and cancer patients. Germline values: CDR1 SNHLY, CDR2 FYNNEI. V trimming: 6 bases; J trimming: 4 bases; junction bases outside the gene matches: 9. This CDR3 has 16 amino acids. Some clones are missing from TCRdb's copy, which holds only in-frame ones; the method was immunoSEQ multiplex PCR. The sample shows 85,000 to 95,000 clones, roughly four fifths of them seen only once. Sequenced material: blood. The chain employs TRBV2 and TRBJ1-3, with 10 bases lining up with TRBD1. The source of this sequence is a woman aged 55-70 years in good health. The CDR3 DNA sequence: TGTGCCAGCAGCCGGGACAGGGGTAGATCAGGAAACACCATATATTTT. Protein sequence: CASSRDRGRSGNTIYF.